This T cell receptor beta chain originates from a study of OX40 agonist ivuxolimab in advanced cancers. About the study: At 0.01 to 10 mg/kg, ivuxolimab was administered intravenously to patients every 2 weeks. Findings and caveats of the study: Part of the nonresponder group also had normalized T-cell clonal expansion that was low.

The ends were cut back, 4 bases at V and 3 bases at J, with 19 bases in the middle. This CDR3 is built from 16 residues. Germline CDR1 reads SGHDN; CDR2 reads FVKESK. This clone was detected once. Its specificity is unknown. Only in-frame clones appear in the TCRdb table, and some are missing; sequencing was by immunoSEQ multiplex PCR. The repertoire holds tens of thousands of clones, with around 88% as singletons. The specimen comprised CD4+ or CD8+ T cells sorted from blood, sampled in a trial of the OX40 agonist ivuxolimab. The source is an adult with an advanced solid tumor such as melanoma, head and neck, liver or kidney cancer. The chain couples TRBV14 to TRBJ2-7; a possible D gene is TRBD2 (5 bases). DNA for the CDR3: TGTGCCAGCAGCCCGCGTCTACGGACTGGACTCTACGAGCAGTACTTC. The encoded protein is CASSPRLRTGLYEQYF.